This T cell receptor (beta chain) was sequenced during a study of a mutant IDH1 vaccine in newly diagnosed glioma. Background on the study: Averaging 40.4 years of age, treated patients were roughly 60% male and roughly 40% female. Findings and caveats of the study: The authors found pseudoprogression apparently unrelated to changes in top peripheral T cell clonotypes.

Time point described: week 35, safety follow-up. Each vaccine dose was 300 ug of mutant IDH1 20-mer peptide, with topical imiquimod. Eight vaccine doses were administered to patients at weeks 1, 3, 5, 7, 11, 15, 19 and 23. Repertoires were generated with immunoSEQ multiplex PCR, while TCRdb's copy carries only in-frame clones and drops some. The repertoire has roughly 54,000 clones, 80% to 85% of them found once; the top ten carry roughly 4%. This clone was found once. The antigen is unknown. Germline V gene data show CDR1 as MNHEY and CDR2 as SVGAGI. The CDR3 has 14 residues. This sample comprised PBMCs, obtained from a glioma patient whose treatment included an IDH1 peptide vaccine. The chain joins TRBV6-5 to TRBJ2-5, with TRBD2 identical over 7 bases. With the DNA end fitting TRBJ2-7 better, the J assignment may be wrong. The sequence was collected from a woman under 30 with glioma. CDR3 sequence (DNA): TGTGCCAGCAGCGTTACTAGCGTACACTACGAGCAGTACTTC. Translated, it gives CASSVTSVHYEQYF.